These 6 T cell receptor beta chains were all obtained from the same sample, sequenced in a study of CD4 T cells in relation to SARS-CoV-2 and coronaviruses (TCRdb year 2021). The library was obtained by the immunoSEQ multiplex PCR assay. The clones in this table, taken by TCRdb from immuneACCESS, are in-frame only. Not every clone is retained; where verified, under half of the shortfall comes from an unresolved V gene, and the cause of the rest is unknown. This sample comprises 35,000 to 40,000 clones, around 87% of them detected only once. The leading ten clones occupy roughly 9% of the sample. The source material was memory CD4+ T cells from PBMCs. The sample's cell subset or site label, decoded: memory (non-naive) CD4+ T cells. Every receptor here comes from an adult with COVID-19.

V gene TRBV5-1 combines with J gene TRBJ2-2; 7 bases agree with TRBD1. Germline-derived CDR1 and CDR2 are SGHRS and YFSETQ. The V gene end was trimmed by 5 bases and the J gene end by 6 bases; junction bases not matched to a gene: 7. The CDR3 has 14 amino acids. The chain's CDR3 is CASRQDQGAGELFF. The CDR3 DNA is TGCGCCAGCAGACAAGATCAGGGGGCCGGGGAGCTGTTTTTT.

The gene calls are TRBV21-1 and TRBJ2-5; the table's D call, TRBD2, was not checked against the DNA. TRBV21-1 is a pseudogene locus. The CDR3 runs 16 residues. CDR3 nucleotides: TGTGCCAGCAGCCCCCGGACTAGCGGGGCTTTTGAGACCCAGTACTTC. Protein: CASSPRTSGAFETQYF.

The V call is TRBV18, the J call TRBJ1-5; D remains unclear. V was shortened by 2 bases and J by 5 bases, with 7 bases between the two germline ends. The CDR3 contains 13 residues. Looked up from germline, CDR1 is KGHSH and CDR2 is LQKENI. Here the CDR3 reads CASSPGSDQPQHF. The CDR3 nucleotides read TGTGCCAGCTCACCAGGGTCCGATCAGCCCCAGCATTTT.

The chain employs TRBV11-3 and TRBJ1-1, with TRBD1 matching over 7 bases. Germline CDR1 is SGHNT and CDR2 is YENEEA. Unmatched junction bases numbered 6, after V lost 5 bases and J lost 3 bases. This CDR3 spans 14 amino acids. CDR3 in DNA: TGTGCCAGCAGCATAAGGGACAGCTACACTGAAGCTTTCTTT. It encodes CASSIRDSYTEAFF.

The gene calls are TRBV12-3 or TRBV12-4 and TRBJ2-3; D gene unclear. The CDR3 loop spans 13 amino acids. V was pared by 3 bases and J by 7 bases, with 11 bases between. The CDR3 DNA follows: TGTGCCAGCAGTTTCCCGGCCGGATATACGCAGTATTTT. Encoded protein: CASSFPAGYTQYF.

This sequence joins TRBV6-5 and TRBJ1-2; the D is unclear. The CDR3 length is 13 residues. Trimming removed 6 bases at V and 0 bases at J, with 8 bases between. Germline CDR1 is MNHEY and CDR2 is SVGAGI. CDR3 sequence: CASSAATNYGYTF. The CDR3 DNA reads as TGTGCCAGCAGCGCGGCTACTAACTATGGCTACACCTTC.